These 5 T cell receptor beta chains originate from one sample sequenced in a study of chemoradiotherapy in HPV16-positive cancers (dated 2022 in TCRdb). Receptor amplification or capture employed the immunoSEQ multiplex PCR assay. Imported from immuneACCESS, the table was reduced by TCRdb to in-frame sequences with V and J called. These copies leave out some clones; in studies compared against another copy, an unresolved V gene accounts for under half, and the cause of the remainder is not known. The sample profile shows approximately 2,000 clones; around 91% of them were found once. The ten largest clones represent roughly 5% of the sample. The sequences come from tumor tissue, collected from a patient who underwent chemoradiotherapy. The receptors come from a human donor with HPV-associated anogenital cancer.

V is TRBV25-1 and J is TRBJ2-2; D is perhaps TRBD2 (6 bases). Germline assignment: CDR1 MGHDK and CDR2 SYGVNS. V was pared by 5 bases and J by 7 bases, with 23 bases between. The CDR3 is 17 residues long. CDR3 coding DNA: TGTGCCAGCAGTCCTCCTTCGGGTGATCTGCGGGGCGGGGAGCTGTTTTTT. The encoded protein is CASSPPSGDLRGGELFF.

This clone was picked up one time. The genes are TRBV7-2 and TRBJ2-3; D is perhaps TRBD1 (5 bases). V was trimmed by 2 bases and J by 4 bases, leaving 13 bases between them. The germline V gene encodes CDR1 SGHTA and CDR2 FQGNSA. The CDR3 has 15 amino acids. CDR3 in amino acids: CASSLRDSFSDTQYF. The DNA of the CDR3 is TGTGCCAGCAGCTTACGCGACAGTTTCTCAGATACGCAGTATTTT.

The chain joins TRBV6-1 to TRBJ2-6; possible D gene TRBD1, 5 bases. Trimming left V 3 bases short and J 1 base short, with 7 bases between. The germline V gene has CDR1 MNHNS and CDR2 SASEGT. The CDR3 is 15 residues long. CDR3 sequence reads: CASSEDMSGANVLTF. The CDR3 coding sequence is TGTGCCAGCAGTGAGGACATGTCTGGGGCCAACGTCCTGACTTTC.

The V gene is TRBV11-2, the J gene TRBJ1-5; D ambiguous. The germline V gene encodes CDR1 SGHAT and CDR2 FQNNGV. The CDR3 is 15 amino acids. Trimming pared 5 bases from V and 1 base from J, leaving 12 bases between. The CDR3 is CASSPEGVSNQPQHF. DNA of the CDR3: TGTGCCAGCAGCCCTGAGGGCGTAAGCAATCAGCCCCAGCATTTT.

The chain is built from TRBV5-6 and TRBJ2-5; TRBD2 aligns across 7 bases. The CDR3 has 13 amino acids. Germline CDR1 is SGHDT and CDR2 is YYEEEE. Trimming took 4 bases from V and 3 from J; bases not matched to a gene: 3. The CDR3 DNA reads TGTGCCAGCAGCCGACGGGGGGAAGAGACCCAGTACTTC. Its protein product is CASSRRGEETQYF.